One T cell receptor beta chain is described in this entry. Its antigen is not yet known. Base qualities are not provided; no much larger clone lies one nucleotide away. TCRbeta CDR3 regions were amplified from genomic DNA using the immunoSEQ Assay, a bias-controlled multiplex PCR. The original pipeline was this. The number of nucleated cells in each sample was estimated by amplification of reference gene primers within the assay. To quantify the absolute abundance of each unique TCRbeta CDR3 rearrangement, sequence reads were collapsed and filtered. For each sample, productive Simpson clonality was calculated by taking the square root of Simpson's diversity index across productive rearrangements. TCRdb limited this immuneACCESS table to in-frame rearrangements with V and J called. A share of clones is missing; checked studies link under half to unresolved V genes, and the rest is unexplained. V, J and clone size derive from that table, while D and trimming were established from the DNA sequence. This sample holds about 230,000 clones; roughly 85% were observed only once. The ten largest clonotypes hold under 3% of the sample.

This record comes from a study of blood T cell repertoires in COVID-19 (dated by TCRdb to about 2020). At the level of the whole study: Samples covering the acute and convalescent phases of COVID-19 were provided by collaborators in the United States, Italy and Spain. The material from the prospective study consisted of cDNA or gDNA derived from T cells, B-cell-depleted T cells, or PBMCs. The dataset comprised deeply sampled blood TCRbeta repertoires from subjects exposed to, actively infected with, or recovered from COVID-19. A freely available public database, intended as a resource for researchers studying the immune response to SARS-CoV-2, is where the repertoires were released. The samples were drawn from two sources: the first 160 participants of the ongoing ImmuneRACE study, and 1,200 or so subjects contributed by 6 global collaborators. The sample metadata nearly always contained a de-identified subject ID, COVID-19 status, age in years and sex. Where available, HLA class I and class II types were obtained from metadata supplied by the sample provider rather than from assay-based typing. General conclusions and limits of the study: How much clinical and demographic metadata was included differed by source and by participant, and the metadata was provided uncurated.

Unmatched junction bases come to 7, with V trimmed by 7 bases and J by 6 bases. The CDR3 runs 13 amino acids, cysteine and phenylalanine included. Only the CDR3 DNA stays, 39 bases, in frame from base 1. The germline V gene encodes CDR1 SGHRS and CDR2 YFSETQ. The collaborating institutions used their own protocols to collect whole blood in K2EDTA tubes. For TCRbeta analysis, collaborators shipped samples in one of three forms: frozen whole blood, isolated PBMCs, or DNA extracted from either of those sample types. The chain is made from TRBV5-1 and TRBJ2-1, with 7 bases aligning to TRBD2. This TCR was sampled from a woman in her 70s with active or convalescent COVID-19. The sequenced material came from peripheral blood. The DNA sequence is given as TGCGCCAGCGCGGGAGTAAATTCCAATGAGCAGTTCTTC. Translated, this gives CASAGVNSNEQFF.